These 20 T cell receptor beta chains share one sample of origin, sequenced in a study of T cells in Graves' hyperthyroidism and ophthalmopathy. Researchers amplified the TCR beta CDR3 regions from RNA transcripts. A first-round RT-PCR of the TCR CDR3 used the HTBI primer set. TCRdb called the multiplex PCR reads again in MiXCR, with one record for every CDR3 protein. Found here are 96,000 or so distinct CDR3 sequences, about half of them singletons; the top ten hold 27%. The sequencing input was blood. The origin of the receptors is a woman between 40 and 55 years old with Graves' hyperthyroidism.

There are many counts of this clonotype. The CDR3 nucleotides are TGTGCCAGCAGCCCAACCGCCACGGCCTCAACTAATGAAAAACTGTTTTTT. This translates into CASSPTATASTNEKLFF. This chain links TRBV7-6 with TRBJ1-4; no firm D call. Germline V gene sequence: CDR1 SGHVS, CDR2 FNYEAQ. This CDR3 region has 17 residues. V was clipped by 5 bases and J by 0 bases, with 16 bases between them.

This clonotype was seen ten or more times. V is TRBV7-6 and J is TRBJ1-6, with D unclear. CDR1 is SGHVS, CDR2 FNYEAQ, per germline. V shed 5 bases and J shed 0 bases, with 17 bases lying between them. This CDR3 is built from 18 residues. CDR3 bases: TGTGCCAGCAGCCCCCTCCCTACGGGGAGCTCCTATAATTCACCCCTCCACTTT. This encodes CASSPLPTGSSYNSPLHF.

This clonotype has at least ten counts. CDR3 in amino acids: CSVDTRTSGNTIYF. In nucleotides, the CDR3 is TGCAGTGTAGATACTAGGACATCTGGAAACACCATATATTTT. This rearrangement joins TRBV20-1 to TRBJ1-3; possibly TRBD1 for D (5 bases). This CDR3 has 14 amino acids. V lost 7 bases and J lost 1, with 14 bases in between. Germline V CDR1 and CDR2: DFQATT, SNEGSKA (reference sequence).

The chain is built from TRBV7-8 and TRBJ1-6; D perhaps matches TRBD1 (5 bases). Trimming left V 3 bases short and J 2 bases short, with 11 bases between. The CDR3 has 16 residues. Germline V gene sequence: CDR1 SGHVS, CDR2 FQNEAQ. The CDR3 bases are TGTGCCAGCAGCTTTGGGGGTAAAGCCTATAATTCACCCCTCCACTTT. This gives the protein CASSFGGKAYNSPLHF. The whole variable domain, remainder taken from reference TRBV7-8 and TRBJ1-6, is GAGVSQSPRYKVAKRGQDVALRCDPISGHVSLFWYQQALGQGPEFLTYFQNEAQLDKSGLPSDRFFAERPEGSVSTLKIQRTQQEDSAVYLCASSFGGKAYNSPLHFGNGTRLTVT.

In its sample, this clonotype was seen a few times. CDR3 coding DNA: TGTGCCAGCAGCCAAGTCCGGGGAGGTGTGAACACTGAAGCTTTCTTT. Translated, it gives CASSQVRGGVNTEAFF. The chain combines TRBV7-9 with TRBJ1-1; D call uncertain. This CDR3 is built from 16 residues. V was pared by 5 bases and J by 0 bases, with 16 bases between. The germline CDR1 and CDR2 sequences are SEHNR and FQNEAQ (reference sequence).

The J gene is TRBJ2-6, the V gene TRBV19; the D is unclear. The CDR3 extends over 10 amino acids. Per the germline V gene, CDR1 is LNHDA and CDR2 is SQIVND (reference sequence). Trimming shortened V by 10 bases and J by 18 bases, and 16 bases separated the two germline ends. This CDR3 is CATGPIGKTF. The CDR3 DNA follows: TGTGCCACTGGGCCTATTGGAAAGACTTTC.

In its sample, this clonotype was seen many times. The gene calls are TRBV5-5 and TRBJ1-2, with TRBD1 matching 9 bases. The CDR3 contains 16 residues. Germline loops: CDR1 SGHKS, CDR2 YYEKEE (reference sequence). V dropped 4 bases and J dropped 5; count of bases not matched to a gene: 12. The CDR3 DNA is TGTGCCAGCAGCCCACAGGGGGCGATCCTCAATTATGGCTACACCTTC. It translates to CASSPQGAILNYGYTF.

This clonotype has just a few counts. This sequence joins TRBV7-6 and TRBJ2-3; D is perhaps TRBD1 (5 bases). This CDR3 contains 15 residues. Per the germline V gene, CDR1 is SGHVS and CDR2 is FNYEAQ. V was shortened by 1 base and J by 6 bases, with 14 bases between the two germline ends. CDR3 protein: CASSLEVTAVDTQYF. The CDR3 bases are TGTGCCAGCAGCTTAGAGGTGACAGCCGTGGATACGCAGTATTTT.

This chain uses TRBV2 with TRBJ2-3; 8 positions match TRBD2. J lost 2 bases, V lost 5 bases, and 9 bases had no gene match. CDR3 length equals 16 residues. Germline V CDR1 and CDR2: SNHLY, FYNNEI. The CDR3 nucleotides are TGTGCCAGCAGTTGCGGCGGGAGGCAGTTCACAGATACGCAGTATTTT. This codes for CASSCGGRQFTDTQYF.

Concerning this clonotype itself: A much more abundant neighbour one base away suggests this may be a read error. The V gene is TRBV5-1, the J gene TRBJ1-6; a possible D gene is TRBD1 (5 bases). From germline, CDR1 is SGHRS and CDR2 YFSETQ. Trimming left V 5 bases short and J 0 bases short, with 12 bases between. CDR3 length equals 16 residues. The CDR3 is CASRRGRSSYNSPLHF. The CDR3 region has the DNA TGCGCCAGCAGGAGGGGCAGGAGCTCCTATAATTCACCCCTCCACTTT.

V is TRBV29-1 and J is TRBJ2-5, with D perhaps TRBD1 (8 bases). V was cut by 7 bases and J by 6 bases, with 24 bases left in between. The CDR3 totals 15 residues. From germline, CDR1 is SQVTM and CDR2 ANQGSEA. The CDR3 bases are TGCAGCGCCCAGGACAGGGAGGGTTGGGGGAAGACCCAGTACTTC. It encodes CSAQDREGWGKTQYF.

Comment on this clonotype: A much larger clone is a single base away; this may be a read error. The rearrangement joins TRBV7-9 to TRBJ1-4; D remains unclear. The CDR3 loop spans 15 amino acids. The V end was cut by 1 base, the J end by 3 bases, with 9 bases between. Per germline, CDR1 SEHNR and CDR2 FQNEAQ (reference sequence). CDR3 loop: CASSLGGQSNEKLFF. In DNA form, the CDR3 reads TGTGCCAGCAGCTTAGGAGGGCAGTCTAATGAAAAACTGTTTTTT.

The chain recombines TRBV7-2 with TRBJ2-7; 10 nucleotides align to TRBD2. With the DNA end fitting TRBJ2-5 better, the J assignment may be wrong. The CDR3 spans 16 residues. Looked up from germline, CDR1 is SGHTA and CDR2 is FQGNSA. CDR3: CASSLALAGVRETQYF. As DNA, the CDR3 is TGTGCCAGCAGCTTAGCCCTAGCGGGAGTCAGGGAGACCCAGTACTTC.

This clonotype has more than one count but fewer than ten. V usage is TRBV7-2 and J usage is TRBJ2-3, with no clear D. In germline, CDR1 is SGHTA, CDR2 FQGNSA. The CDR3 has 12 residues. V was clipped by 2 bases and J by 6 bases, with 6 bases between them. The CDR3 is CASSLLGDTQYF. CDR3 coding DNA: TGTGCCAGCAGCTTACTCGGCGATACGCAGTATTTT.

As concerns this clonotype: Given a much more abundant clone one base away, this may be a read error. The chain links TRBV2 to TRBJ1-4, with D unresolved. This CDR3 contains 14 residues. V gave up 6 bases and J gave up 5 bases, with 13 bases separating them. The germline V gene encodes CDR1 SNHLY and CDR2 FYNNEI. CDR3 amino acids: CASRGIGRNEKLFF. Here the CDR3 DNA reads TGTGCCAGCAGGGGCATCGGGAGGAATGAAAAACTGTTTTTT.

This clonotype was seen at least ten times. The gene calls are TRBV3-1 and TRBJ2-2; D possibly corresponds to TRBD2 (5 bases). Germline assignment: CDR1 LGHDT and CDR2 YNNKEL (reference sequence). Trimming cost V 1 base and J 5 bases, with 11 bases left between them. The CDR3 contains 15 residues. The CDR3 DNA follows: TGTGCCAGCAGCCAAGCTTCACTAGAGACCGGGGAGCTGTTTTTT. Protein product: CASSQASLETGELFF.

V gene TRBV3-1 combines with J gene TRBJ1-2; D ambiguous. Trimming stripped 0 bases from V and 7 bases from J, with 6 bases between. Germline assignment: CDR1 LGHDT and CDR2 YNNKEL (reference sequence). The CDR3 is 12 amino acids. The CDR3: CASSQEASGYTF. CDR3 nucleotide sequence: TGTGCCAGCAGCCAAGAAGCATCTGGCTACACCTTC.

The V and J genes are TRBV9 and TRBJ2-5; possibly TRBD1 or TRBD2 for D (6 bases each). V lost 4 bases, J lost 5 bases, and 18 bases lay in between. The germline gives CDR1 SGDLS, CDR2 YYNGEE. The CDR3 has 15 residues. The DNA for the CDR3 is TGTGCCAGCAGCTTCGGGTCCGGGGGCGAGGAGACCCAGTACTTC. Amino acid sequence: CASSFGSGGEETQYF.

As concerns this clonotype: A read error is possible here, since a much larger clone lies one base away. Given the absence of the conserved phenylalanine or tryptophan at the CDR3 end, a read error is likely. The chain is built from TRBV9 and TRBJ2-7; perhaps TRBD2 as D (6 bases). Trimming pared 4 bases from V and 4 bases from J, leaving 21 bases between. The CDR3 covers 16 residues. Germline V gene lookup returns CDR1 SGDLS and CDR2 YYNGEE. The CDR3 nucleotides are TGTGCCAGCAGCCAACGGGCCGGAACTAGCAGATACGAGCAGTACCTC. Translating it yields CASSQRAGTSRYEQYL.

This clonotype was observed many times. DNA for the CDR3: TGTGCCAGCAGCGTGGGACTACCCGGGGAGCTGTTTTTT. This sequence encodes CASSVGLPGELFF. This sequence joins TRBV7-2 and TRBJ2-2; 7 bases are shared with TRBD2. Looked up from germline, CDR1 is SGHTA and CDR2 is FQGNSA. Germline trimming cut 5 bases from V and 6 bases from J; bases unmatched to any gene: 3. This CDR3 is 13 amino acids long.